The TCR beta chain described here comes from a study of post-analysis software for immune sequencing data (dated by TCRdb to the mid-2010s). Regarding the research as a whole: Recorded disease courses included relapsing-remitting, secondary progressive and progressive-relapsing multiple sclerosis, with some patients lacking subtype annotation. The patient repertoires were set against 10 to 11 previously published healthy control repertoires from donors whose ages ranged from roughly 6 to 26 years. A subset of samples was prepared in parallel using single-end sample barcoding, then pooled and co-amplified after Illumina adapter ligation.

The library was prepared using PCR. The instrument was an Illumina HiSeq 2500. Unique molecular identifiers were incorporated into TCR beta cDNA libraries to reduce PCR and sequencing biases. Every 1 to 10 million input T cells yielded 500,000 or so cDNA molecules, meaning each molecule approximated one T cell. The patient libraries were prepared and sequenced using the same protocol as the earlier healthy control dataset. Within a given batch, samples were prepared together, multiplexed and sequenced on the same HiSeq lane. For the original study's pipeline: MIGEC handled the raw barcoded reads, throwing out single-read molecular identifier groups before consensus assembly and CDR3 extraction. VDJtools was used for post-analysis of the clonotype tables, with diversity normalized by down-sampling every dataset to the smallest sample size. To correct batch-related cross-sample contamination, repertoire overlap clustering matched CDR3 amino acid sequences but not nucleotide sequences. TCRdb handled the public reads itself, with Q25 trimming in fastp and clone calling in MiXCR, and kept productive beta chains. Here each entry gathers all rows of one CDR3 protein and keeps the most common genes and DNA. TCRdb, not the authors, supplied the V and J calls. Counted in this sample were 750,000 to 950,000 distinct CDR3 sequences; 53% of them appeared once. Jointly, the top ten make up about 4.5% of the sample.

Findings and caveats that apply to the study as a whole: Normalized Chao1 diversity was significantly lower in multiple sclerosis patients than controls, suggesting substantial peripheral T-cell clonal expansion. The control group was slightly older than the multiple sclerosis patient group. Direct clustering with F measure showed strong co-clustering of samples prepared in the same batch, prompting a batch-effect correction. Significantly higher frequencies in patients than in controls were found for roughly five TRBV segments, including TRBV5-6, TRBV5-1 and TRBV20-1.

To demonstrate the VDJtools post-analysis software, the study profiled TCR beta repertoires from the peripheral blood of about a dozen young patients with multiple sclerosis. Multiple sclerosis patients were children and adolescents aged roughly 6 to 16 years. Note on this clonotype: Its specific antigen is unknown. No base quality values were provided; no much bigger clone lies one nucleotide off.

Measured from the cysteine to the phenylalanine, the CDR3 is 16 residues long. Just the 48-base CDR3 DNA is kept, in frame starting at base 1. Looking up the germline V gene (reference sequence) yields CDR1 DFQATT and CDR2 SNEGSKA. The sample taken for sequencing was blood. The rearranged chain carries TRBV20-1 and TRBJ2-4, with 12 central nucleotides matching TRBD2. The last part of the DNA fits TRBJ2-7 better; the J call may be wrong. The clonotype was recovered from a girl between 5 and 17 years old with multiple sclerosis. The CDR3 has the sequence CSARDRPWTSGNEQYF. The base sequence is TGCAGTGCTAGAGATCGTCCTTGGACTAGCGGGAACGAGCAGTACTTC.